The T cell receptor beta chain described here comes from a study of T-cell memory formation after mild COVID-19. Germline CDR1 and CDR2: SGHRS and YFSETQ. V lost 1 base and J 0 bases, leaving 14 bases between the germline ends. This CDR3 is built from 17 residues. One entry per CDR3 protein results from TCRdb running MiXCR on the 5' RACE reads. This repertoire shows under 700,000 distinct CDR3 sequences, roughly 20% found once; its top ten account for under 15%. V is TRBV5-1 and J is TRBJ2-1; maybe TRBD2 (6 bases). This sequence was found in an adult woman who had mild COVID-19 (a few samples of this study predate the infection). Cell type and time point are not known. Specimen: PBMCs or a T cell subset sorted from them (not recorded which). The CDR3 nucleotides are TGCGCCAGCAGCTTGAGACTAGTGGGCAGCTCCTACAATGAGCAGTTCTTC. Translated, it gives CASSLRLVGSSYNEQFF. The variable domain in full, completed from reference TRBV5-1 and TRBJ2-1, reads KAGVTQTPRYLIKTRGQQVTLSCSPISGHRSVSWYQQTPGQGLQFLFEYFSETQRNKGNFPGRFSGRQFSNSRSEMNVSTLELGDSALYLCASSLRLVGSSYNEQFFGPGTRLTVL.